These T cell receptor beta chains were read from a single sample in a study of metastatic and nonmetastatic thyroid tumors. TCRdb reassembled clones from the PCR reads with MiXCR. The table has under 20,000 clones, approximately 23% seen once. Input material: tumor tissue. These receptors all come from a female donor with papillary thyroid cancer or a benign thyroid nodule (not recorded which). Some clones in this sample may be carry-over from other donors' samples. Both conserved end residues are part of each CDR3. The order of the fields is D gene, J gene, V gene, CDR3 length, clone size, CDR3 protein, CDR3 DNA. A D gene is named only where the DNA matches it firmly. A clone size is listed for some rows: how often the clone was seen (once, few, many), or a class if it is expanded.

-,TRBJ2-1,TRBV28,15,medium-sized,CASSPDSSLYNEQFF,TGTGCCAGCAGCCCCGACTCCTCCCTCTACAATGAGCAGTTCTTC
-,TRBJ2-7,TRBV20-1,15,-,CSARDLGLAFYEQYF,TGCAGTGCTAGAGATCTAGGGCTAGCTTTCTACGAGCAGTACTTC
TRBD2,TRBJ2-2,TRBV6-1,14,many,CASSELAGAGELFF,TGTGCCAGCAGTGAACTAGCGGGAGCCGGGGAGCTGTTTTTT
TRBD1,TRBJ2-6,TRBV6-4,18,many,CASSRGTGGSAGANVLTF,TGTGCCAGCAGTAGAGGGACAGGGGGATCTGCTGGGGCCAACGTCCTGACTTTC
-,TRBJ1-4,TRBV30,16,many,CAWSRGGVTTNEKLFF,TGTGCCTGGAGTCGGGGGGGAGTAACAACTAATGAAAAACTGTTTTTT
-,TRBJ2-7,TRBV2,10,medium-sized,CASSVIEQYF,TGTGCCAGCAGTGTAATCGAGCAGTACTTC
-,TRBJ2-7,TRBV11-3,13,-,CASSSFGGNEQYF,TGTGCCAGCAGCTCCTTTGGGGGGAACGAGCAGTACTTC
TRBD1,TRBJ1-2,TRBV20-1,14,few,CSARDQGAGYGYTF,TGCAGTGCTAGAGATCAGGGGGCTGGCTATGGCTACACCTTC
TRBD2,TRBJ2-2,TRBV11-3,15,many,CASSLSGVNTGELFF,TGTGCCAGCAGCCTAAGCGGGGTCAACACCGGGGAGCTGTTTTTT
TRBD2,TRBJ2-3,TRBV6-4,15,few,CASSALAGGTDTQYF,TGTGCCAGCAGCGCACTAGCGGGAGGCACAGATACGCAGTATTTT
-,TRBJ2-7,TRBV19,13,medium-sized,CASSFRDTYEQYF,TGTGCCAGTAGTTTCCGGGACACCTACGAGCAGTACTTC
-,TRBJ2-1,TRBV11-2,11,many,CASSFGNEQFF,TGTGCCAGCAGCTTTGGGAATGAGCAGTTCTTC
TRBD2,TRBJ2-5,TRBV7-9,15,many,CASSEPLAGEETQYF,TGTGCCAGCAGCGAACCCCTAGCGGGAGAAGAGACCCAGTACTTC
TRBD2,TRBJ2-3,TRBV20-1,13,many,CSAGGSRADTQYF,TGCAGTGCGGGCGGGAGTCGGGCAGATACGCAGTATTTT
TRBD2,TRBJ2-7,TRBV19,17,many,CASSISGSGGHTYEQYF,TGTGCCAGTAGTATATCTGGTAGCGGGGGACATACCTACGAGCAGTACTTC
TRBD1,TRBJ1-6,TRBV6-5,18,medium-sized,CASSDSGTGVTYNSPLHF,TGTGCCAGCAGTGACTCGGGGACAGGGGTGACCTATAATTCACCCCTCCACTTT
-,TRBJ2-7,TRBV10-3,14,many,CAISGPSVSYEQYF,TGTGCCATCAGTGGGCCTAGCGTCTCCTACGAGCAGTACTTC
-,TRBJ2-7,TRBV6-2/TRBV6-3,16,medium-sized,CASTKGGSWLSYEQYF,TGTGCCAGCACCAAAGGGGGAAGTTGGCTGTCCTACGAGCAGTACTTC
-,TRBJ2-7,TRBV6-2/TRBV6-3,16,few,CASSYVGQPYLDEKYF,TGTGCCAGCAGTTACGTCGGGCAGCCATACTTAGACGAGAAGTACTTC
-,TRBJ1-5,TRBV20-1,14,-,CSARQRTPDQPQHF,TGCAGTGCTCGACAGCGCACCCCAGATCAGCCCCAGCATTTT
-,TRBJ1-1,TRBV12-3/TRBV12-4,12,many,CASSTQNTEAFF,TGTGCCAGCAGTACCCAGAACACTGAAGCTTTCTTT
TRBD1,TRBJ1-5,TRBV5-1,15,-,CASSLRTGGDQPQHF,TGCGCCAGCAGCTTAAGGACAGGGGGCGATCAGCCCCAGCATTTT
TRBD2,TRBJ2-1,TRBV20-1,13,-,CSAGGGSYNEQFF,TGCAGTGCTGGGGGAGGGTCCTACAATGAGCAGTTCTTC
-,TRBJ2-7,TRBV20-1,11,few,CSARGSYEQYF,TGCAGTGCTAGAGGTTCCTACGAGCAGTACTTC
-,TRBJ1-3,TRBV19,15,many,CASIDTGDSGNTIYF,TGTGCCAGTATCGATACAGGAGACTCTGGAAACACCATATATTTT
TRBD2,TRBJ2-5,TRBV7-8,14,many,CASSSERGQETQYF,TGTGCCAGCAGCTCGGAGCGGGGCCAAGAGACCCAGTACTTC
TRBD2,TRBJ2-3,TRBV30,15,medium-sized,CAWSVTGLGVHTQYF,TGTGCCTGGAGTGTAACGGGACTAGGTGTGCATACGCAGTATTTT